This T cell receptor (beta chain) was recovered during a study of OX40 agonist ivuxolimab in advanced cancers. The repertoire was sequenced with immunoSEQ multiplex PCR; TCRdb's copy has only in-frame clones and lacks some. The sample has approximately 74,000 clones; 90% are singletons. This CDR3 is built from 12 residues. V lost 10 bases and J 4 bases, leaving 13 bases between the germline ends. In germline, CDR1 is MDHEN, CDR2 SYDVKM. The V and J genes are TRBV28 and TRBJ1-2, with D possibly matching TRBD1 (5 bases). The clonotype comes from an adult with an advanced solid tumor such as melanoma, head and neck, liver or kidney cancer. Source: CD4+ or CD8+ T cells sorted from blood, taken in a trial of the OX40 agonist ivuxolimab. The CDR3 is CATEDTTYGYTF. The CDR3 DNA reads as TGTGCCACCGAGGACACAACCTATGGCTACACCTTC.